A single sample gave rise to the 5 T cell receptor beta chains below, sequenced in a study of response to subunit inactivated influenza vaccine. TCRdb processed the RT-PCR reads anew with MiXCR; each CDR3 protein has one entry. The table has about 520,000 distinct CDR3 sequences, under 8.5% seen once. Material: PBMCs from blood, obtained roughly 24 months after vaccination. These receptors were collected from a man aged 50 to 69 who received an inactivated influenza vaccine.

This clonotype was found many times. The V and J genes are TRBV28 and TRBJ1-5; D uncertain. CDR3 length: 16 amino acids. Germline CDR1 reads MDHEN; CDR2 reads SYDVKM. The V and J ends lost 2 bases and 3 bases respectively, with 14 bases between them. DNA for the CDR3: TGTGCCAGCAGTTTACCCCAAGTCTCTTTCAATCAGCCCCAGCATTTT. This translates into CASSLPQVSFNQPQHF.

This clonotype turned up a few times. The rearrangement links TRBV12-3 or TRBV12-4 to TRBJ1-5; D ambiguous. The CDR3 covers 12 residues. V lost 3 bases, J lost 3 bases, and 3 bases lay in between. CDR3 nucleotides: TGTGCCAGCAGTTTCCACAATCAGCCCCAGCATTTT. Its translation is CASSFHNQPQHF.

In this sample, this clonotype turned up a few times. This chain links TRBV5-5 with TRBJ1-5; D gene uncertain. V was trimmed by 0 bases and J by 0 bases, leaving 7 bases between them. Germline lookup yields CDR1 SGHKS and CDR2 YYEKEE (reference sequence). The CDR3 consists of 15 residues. The CDR3 region is CASSLAPNSNQPQHF. For the CDR3, the DNA is TGTGCCAGCAGCTTGGCCCCGAATAGCAATCAGCCCCAGCATTTT.

This clonotype has more than one count but fewer than ten. This chain connects TRBV5-5 to TRBJ2-7; D possibly corresponds to TRBD1 (5 bases). The germline V and J ends were trimmed by 0 bases and 5 bases, with 12 bases remaining between them. CDR1 and CDR2 from the germline V gene are SGHKS and YYEKEE (reference sequence). CDR3 length: 14 residues. The CDR3 bases are TGTGCCAGCAGCTTGGGACAGCCAGGCGACGAGCAGTACTTC. Protein: CASSLGQPGDEQYF.

This clonotype came up a few times. The V gene is TRBV5-1, the J gene TRBJ2-2; 10 bases fit TRBD1. Germline trimming cut 5 bases from V and 4 bases from J; bases unmatched to any gene: 2. This CDR3 comprises 14 residues. Looked up from germline, CDR1 is SGHRS and CDR2 is YFSETQ. The CDR3 here is CASRTGGLTGELFF. The CDR3 region has the DNA TGCGCCAGCAGGACAGGGGGCCTCACCGGGGAGCTGTTTTTT. The full variable domain, in which reference TRBV5-1 and TRBJ2-2 provide the parts outside the CDR3, is KAGVTQTPRYLIKTRGQQVTLSCSPISGHRSVSWYQQTPGQGLQFLFEYFSETQRNKGNFPGRFSGRQFSNSRSEMNVSTLELGDSALYLCASRTGGLTGELFFGEGSRLTVL.